These 14 T cell receptor beta chains originate from one sample sequenced in a study of long-term antiretroviral therapy in people with HIV. They ran version v3.0 of the immunoSEQ assay at survey level. The table came from immunoSEQ multiplex PCR; TCRdb's copy has only in-frame clones and leaves some out. The sample contains about 40,000 clones, about 89% of which appear only once. The material sequenced was unsorted PBMCs, taken 0.1 years before starting antiretroviral therapy. The receptor source for this set is a woman aged 45-59 years with HIV.

The V gene is TRBV7-9, the J gene TRBJ1-1; TRBD1 might be the D (5 bases). The germline V and J ends were trimmed by 1 base and 7 bases, with 16 bases remaining between them. Germline assignment: CDR1 SEHNR and CDR2 FQNEAQ (reference sequence). This CDR3 has 15 residues. In DNA, the CDR3 is TGTGCCAGCAGCTTAGATCCTGTGACGGGGGGTGAAGCTTTCTTT. This translates into CASSLDPVTGGEAFF.

The CDR3 loop is CSATENTEAFF. The CDR3 DNA follows: TGCAGTGCCACAGAGAACACTGAAGCTTTCTTT. The chain recombines TRBV20-1 with TRBJ1-1, with no clear D. Germline V gives CDR1 DFQATT, CDR2 SNEGSKA (reference sequence). The CDR3 covers 11 residues. V dropped 6 bases and J dropped 1 base, with 6 bases sitting between them.

The chain recombines TRBV5-4 with TRBJ2-7; D may be TRBD1 (6 bases). Per the germline V gene, CDR1 is SGHNT and CDR2 is YYREEE (reference sequence). The germline V and J ends were trimmed by 4 bases and 5 bases, with 13 bases remaining between them. The CDR3 covers 13 residues. CDR3 region: CASSIRGRDEQYF. Written as DNA, the CDR3 is TGTGCCAGCAGCATCAGGGGACGCGACGAGCAGTACTTC.

The rearrangement uses TRBV6-1 and TRBJ2-5; possibly TRBD1 for D (5 bases). V was shortened by 8 bases and J by 5 bases, with 18 bases between the two germline ends. Germline V gene sequence: CDR1 MNHNS, CDR2 SASEGT. The CDR3 runs 14 residues. The CDR3 region is CASWPVQAHETQYF. As DNA, the CDR3 is TGTGCCAGCTGGCCGGTACAGGCACACGAGACCCAGTACTTC.

The rearrangement uses TRBV19 and TRBJ1-1, with D possibly TRBD1 on 6 matching bases. Germline lookup yields CDR1 LNHDA and CDR2 SQIVND (reference sequence). The germline V and J ends were trimmed by 5 bases and 0 bases, with 10 bases remaining between them. This CDR3 has 14 amino acids. CDR3 DNA sequence: TGTGCCAGTAGTCCGGACAGAATGAACACTGAAGCTTTCTTT. Protein: CASSPDRMNTEAFF.

V is TRBV5-6 and J is TRBJ2-5; D unclear. This CDR3 comprises 14 residues. Per the germline V gene, CDR1 is SGHDT and CDR2 is YYEEEE. V was trimmed by 2 bases and J by 4 bases, leaving 12 bases between them. The CDR3 reads CASSFKRIVETQYF. The CDR3 DNA is TGTGCCAGCAGCTTTAAAAGGATAGTAGAGACCCAGTACTTC.

A word on this clone: The junction does not match germline at one end; this may be a read error. J is TRBJ2-2 and V is TRBV7-7, with D perhaps given as TRBD1 or TRBD2 (6 bases each). This CDR3 has 16 residues. The V gene's germline CDR1 is SSHAT and CDR2 FNYEAQ (reference sequence). This chain's CDR3 is CASSPSLGGHTGELFF. The CDR3 DNA reads as TGTGCTAGCAGCCCCTCTTTAGGGGGGCATACCGGGGAGCTGTTTTTT.

The V gene is TRBV5-1, the J gene TRBJ2-7; 10 bases align to TRBD2. Trimming at V came to 3 bases and at J to 1 base, leaving 7 bases not matched to a gene. Germline CDR1 is SGHRS and CDR2 is YFSETQ. The CDR3 spans 16 residues. Written as DNA, the CDR3 is TGCGCCAGCAGCTCCAGTGGACTAGCGGCTTCCTACGAGCAGTACTTC. Encoded protein: CASSSSGLAASYEQYF.

The J gene is TRBJ2-1, the V gene TRBV7-9, with 8 nucleotides matching TRBD1. Trimming took 2 bases from V and 3 from J; bases not matched to a gene: 6. The germline V gene encodes CDR1 SEHNR and CDR2 FQNEAQ (reference sequence). The CDR3 spans 16 residues. This chain's CDR3 is CASSLRTGLGYNEQFF. In nucleotides, the CDR3 is TGTGCCAGCAGCTTACGGACAGGGTTAGGCTACAATGAGCAGTTCTTC.

The rearrangement joins TRBV15 to TRBJ2-1; 7 nucleotides align to TRBD2. Trimming took 1 base from V and 4 from J; bases not matched to a gene: 10. Germline CDR1 and CDR2: LNHNV and YYDKDF (reference sequence). This CDR3 comprises 17 residues. CDR3 DNA: TGTGCCACCAGCAGAGGGGGACTGGGAGGGGAGTACAATGAGCAGTTCTTC. This translates into CATSRGGLGGEYNEQFF.

This chain joins TRBV19 and TRBJ1-5, with D possibly matching TRBD1 (6 bases). Germline V gene sequence: CDR1 LNHDA, CDR2 SQIVND (reference sequence). V lost 5 bases to trimming and J lost 5 bases, with 16 bases between them. The CDR3 length is 15 residues. CDR3 sequence reads: CASSREGGQDQPQHF. The CDR3, as DNA: TGTGCCAGTAGTCGAGAGGGGGGGCAGGATCAGCCCCAGCATTTT.

In regard to this clone: At one boundary the junction diverges from the germline segment, which might be a read error. This chain connects TRBV7-7 to TRBJ2-1, with 11 bases aligning to TRBD2. Germline V lookup: CDR1 SSHAT, CDR2 FNYEAQ (reference sequence). This CDR3 is 16 amino acids long. CDR3 coding DNA: TGTGCTAGCAGCTCGCGACTAGCGGGGACCCTCGGTGAGCAGTTCTTC. Translated, it gives CASSSRLAGTLGEQFF.

The V gene is TRBV11-3, the J gene TRBJ2-1; either TRBD1 or TRBD2 may supply D (5 bases each). CDR3 length: 13 amino acids. V dropped 5 bases and J dropped 4 bases, with 9 bases sitting between them. CDR1 and CDR2 from the germline V gene are SGHNT and YENEEA. The CDR3 bases are TGTGCCAGCAGCCCGGGGCCATACAATGAGCAGTTCTTC. It codes for CASSPGPYNEQFF.

This rearrangement joins TRBV15 to TRBJ1-5; D perhaps matches TRBD1 (5 bases). The ends were cut back, 2 bases at V and 8 bases at J, with 28 bases in the middle. Germline V gene data show CDR1 as LNHNV and CDR2 as YYDKDF (reference sequence). The CDR3 spans 19 residues. In DNA, the CDR3 is TGTGCCACCAGCAGACAAGTCTGGGCTACTCAGGGTACGGTTGAGCCCCAGCATTTT. Protein product: CATSRQVWATQGTVEPQHF.